The clone carrying this T cell receptor (beta chain) showed up just a few times. Antigen specificity is unknown. The data were taken from a study of T-cell reconstitution after alpha-beta-depleted transplantation in children. Overall study findings and caveats: Reportedly, alpha-beta T cells present about two months post-transplant originated from several hundred expanded clones of graft origin. The main origin of T-cell counts and diversity one year after transplant was newly produced T cells. High day-60 TCRbeta diversity in some patients came from surviving recipient T cells and thymic progenitors.

Looked up from germline, CDR1 is MNHEY and CDR2 is SVGAGI. V was clipped by 6 bases and J by 6 bases, with 17 bases between them. CDR3 length: 14 residues. The TCRbeta library incorporated unique molecular identifiers. TCRdb processed the PCR reads anew with MiXCR; each CDR3 protein has one entry. The repertoire holds about a million distinct CDR3 sequences, about 29% seen once, with 28% in the top ten. The source of this sequence is a boy under two years old who had a stem cell transplant for SCID, so the T cells may come from the graft donor. V and J are TRBV6-5 and TRBJ2-5; tentatively, D is TRBD1 or TRBD2 (6 bases each). Sample: PBMCs, mostly from graft donor cells, taken 360 days after TCRalphabeta/CD19-depleted stem cell transplant. CDR3 amino acids: CASSLRRGSKTQYF. In DNA, the CDR3 is TGTGCCAGCAGCTTAAGGAGGGGGTCCAAGACCCAGTACTTC.